This T cell receptor beta chain was found in a study of T cell changes during pregnancy in multiple sclerosis. Sequencing used immunoSEQ multiplex PCR; TCRdb keeps in-frame clones, though not all of them. This sample has tens of thousands of clones, with roughly 92% found just once. The sample in question was peripheral blood, obtained in the first trimester of pregnancy. The TCR was taken from a female donor with multiple sclerosis, enrolled in a pregnancy study.

CDR3 sequence (DNA): TGTGCCAGTAGTACCCAGGGGGGCTACGAGCAGTACTTC. It is translated as CASSTQGGYEQYF. The chain links TRBV19 to TRBJ2-7; D may be TRBD1 (7 bases). The CDR3 has 13 residues. CDR1 LNHDA and CDR2 SQIVND come from the germline V gene (reference sequence). V lost 4 bases to trimming and J lost 3 bases, with 10 bases between them.